This TCR beta chain was found in a study of identical twins (dated by TCRdb to the mid-2010s). Turning to the overall study: To test whether fetal clonotypes persist, this study deep-sequenced TCR alpha and beta repertoires from monozygotic twins, from unrelated adults of various ages, and from cord blood. To rule out contamination, the twin experiments were replicated at different times with different library preparation protocols. Summary of the overall study and its limitations: In monozygotic twins, recombination models systematically underestimated out-of-frame TCR alpha sharing, but the models matched the sharing seen between unrelated individuals. Zero-insertion analyses could be partly confounded by invariant T cells such as MAIT and iNKT, though diverse VJ usage argued against such confounding for most clonotypes. Excess twin sharing in beta out-of-frame sequences was weaker because fewer shared sequences lowered the signal-to-noise ratio. Out-of-frame TCR alpha sequences shared between twins showed an excess of low generation-probability sequences compared with coincidental sharing between unrelated individuals. Fewer insertions were carried by abundant cord blood beta clonotypes, a similar but weaker trend appeared in young adult naive repertoires, and no such trend appeared in memory repertoires. Conclusions relied on cross-sectional statistical analysis, since the same donors could not be followed over many years.

All donors were healthy Caucasians. The twin cohort comprised three pairs of female monozygotic twins, all aged roughly 18 to 30 years. Positive isolation kits from Invitrogen were used to isolate CD4+ and CD8+ T cell populations. Library method: 5' RACE. The instrument given in TCRdb is Illumina HiSeq 2000. A universal primer binding site was added through template switching, and the final cDNA carried a unique molecular identifier so that TCR cDNA molecules could be counted accurately. First-strand cDNA for TCR alpha and beta chains was synthesized from specific primers in the conserved constant-segment region. To control for contamination, every cDNA library was double barcoded, receiving both a SMART-Mk sample barcode and Illumina barcodes. TruSeq adapter sequences and Illumina sample barcodes were added in two successive PCR steps. The TCR alpha and beta cDNA libraries were sequenced on the Illumina HiSeq platform using custom primers. The authors' analysis ran thus. Raw reads were processed with MiGEC to extract unique molecular identifiers, and MiXCR was used to determine CDR3 positions. For each individual, recombination models were inferred using an EM algorithm with the repgenHMM and IGoR tools. Shared clonotype analysis was performed with the tcR package in R, normalizing sharing by the product of cloneset sizes. To study raw recombination without the effects of thymic and clonal selection, out-of-frame nonproductive sequences were analyzed. TCRdb reran the public reads through fastp at Q25 and MiXCR, keeping productive beta chains. All rows with the same CDR3 protein become a single entry with the most common DNA and genes. For this entry, the V and J calls and clone size follow TCRdb and not the study's own pipeline. For this sample there are around 500,000 distinct CDR3 sequences; 14% appear just once. 0.4% to 0.55% of the sample rests with the top ten.

Notes on this clonotype: Its recognized antigen is unknown. Base qualities are not recorded, but no much larger clone differs from it by a single base.

Reading from cysteine to phenylalanine, the CDR3 counts 16 amino acids. The only DNA kept is the CDR3, 48 bases in frame from the first base. CDR1 MNHEY and CDR2 SMNVEV were looked up in the germline V gene (reference sequence). V sheds 7 bases and J sheds 7 bases, leaving 23 bases between their ends. This sample was also put to use in a study of yellow fever vaccine responses in identical twins. In that second paper, the authors write: The T cell response to vaccination in identical twins was reported by the authors to appear partly convergent and partly personalized. Focusing on identical twins, the study followed the T cell clones that responded to the vaccine, and did so with precision.

Recombination linked TRBV27 to TRBJ2-1; the D gene is perhaps TRBD2, on 7 matching bases. Sequenced: CD4+ T cells sorted from blood. This TCR came from a woman aged 18 to 35 in good health. The nucleotides read TGTGCCAGCATCCTCAGGGTGGAGGGGGGGCGTAATGAGCAGTTCTTC. This gives the protein CASILRVEGGRNEQFF.